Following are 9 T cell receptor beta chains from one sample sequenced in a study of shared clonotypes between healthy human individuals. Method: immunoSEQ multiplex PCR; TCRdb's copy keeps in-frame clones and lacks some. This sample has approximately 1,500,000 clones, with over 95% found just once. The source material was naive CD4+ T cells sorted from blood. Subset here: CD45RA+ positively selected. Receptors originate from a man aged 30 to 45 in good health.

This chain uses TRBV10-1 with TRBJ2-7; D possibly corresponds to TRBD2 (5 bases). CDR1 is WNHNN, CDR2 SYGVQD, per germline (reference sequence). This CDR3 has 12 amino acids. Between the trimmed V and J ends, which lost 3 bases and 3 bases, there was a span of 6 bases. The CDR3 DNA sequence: TGCGCCAGCAGTGATGAGGGCTACGAGCAGTACTTC. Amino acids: CASSDEGYEQYF.

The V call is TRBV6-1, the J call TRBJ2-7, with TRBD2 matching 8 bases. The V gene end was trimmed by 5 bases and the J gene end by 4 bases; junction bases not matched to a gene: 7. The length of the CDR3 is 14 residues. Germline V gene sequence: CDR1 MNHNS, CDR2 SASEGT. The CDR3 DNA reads TGTGCCAGCAGTCCTCCGGTAGCGGGATACGAGCAGTACTTC. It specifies CASSPPVAGYEQYF.

CDR3 residues: CASSSPGSGNTIYF. The CDR3 nucleotides read TGTGCCAGCAGCTCCCCAGGCTCTGGAAACACCATATATTTT. The gene calls are TRBV7-2 and TRBJ1-3; no reliable D call. CDR1 SGHTA and CDR2 FQGNSA come from the germline V gene. Trimming shortened V by 4 bases and J by 0 bases, and 7 bases separated the two germline ends. The CDR3 has 14 amino acids.

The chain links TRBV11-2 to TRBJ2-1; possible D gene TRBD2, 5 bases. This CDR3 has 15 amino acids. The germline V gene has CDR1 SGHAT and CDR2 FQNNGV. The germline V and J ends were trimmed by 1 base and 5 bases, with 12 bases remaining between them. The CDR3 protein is CASSLGLARDNEQFF. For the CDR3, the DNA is TGTGCCAGCAGCTTAGGCTTAGCGAGGGACAATGAGCAGTTCTTC.

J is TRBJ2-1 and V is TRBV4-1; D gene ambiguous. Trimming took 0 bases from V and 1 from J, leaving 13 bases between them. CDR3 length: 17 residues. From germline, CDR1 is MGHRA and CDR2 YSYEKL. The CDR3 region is CASSQEWGRESYNEQFF. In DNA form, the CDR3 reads TGCGCCAGCAGCCAAGAGTGGGGTAGGGAATCCTACAATGAGCAGTTCTTC.

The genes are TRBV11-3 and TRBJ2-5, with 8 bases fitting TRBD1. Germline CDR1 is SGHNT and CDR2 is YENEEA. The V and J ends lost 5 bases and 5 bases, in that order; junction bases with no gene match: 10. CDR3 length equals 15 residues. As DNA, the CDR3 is TGTGCCAGCAGCGCAGGTGACAGGGGTAGGGAGACCCAGTACTTC. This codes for CASSAGDRGRETQYF.

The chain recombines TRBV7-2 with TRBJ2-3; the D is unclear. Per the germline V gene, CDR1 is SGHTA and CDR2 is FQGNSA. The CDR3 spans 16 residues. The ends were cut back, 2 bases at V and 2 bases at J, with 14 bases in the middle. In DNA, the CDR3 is TGTGCCAGCAGCTTATTCCGGCCATATTTCACAGATACGCAGTATTTT. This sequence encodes CASSLFRPYFTDTQYF.

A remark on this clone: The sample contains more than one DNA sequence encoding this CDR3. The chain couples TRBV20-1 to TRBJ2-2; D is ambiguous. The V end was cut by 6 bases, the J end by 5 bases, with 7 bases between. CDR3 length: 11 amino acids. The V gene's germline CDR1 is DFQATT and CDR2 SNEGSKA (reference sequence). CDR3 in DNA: TGCAGTGCGCCAAGAACCGGGGAGCTGTTTTTT. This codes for CSAPRTGELFF.

The CDR3 reads CASSLALLRRDNEQFF. The CDR3 nucleotides are TGCGCCAGCAGCCTGGCACTTCTGAGACGAGACAATGAGCAGTTCTTC. The J gene is TRBJ2-1, the V gene TRBV5-1; D remains ambiguous. The CDR3 extends over 16 amino acids. Trimming left V 4 bases short and J 5 bases short, with 19 bases between. Germline V gene data show CDR1 as SGHRS and CDR2 as YFSETQ.